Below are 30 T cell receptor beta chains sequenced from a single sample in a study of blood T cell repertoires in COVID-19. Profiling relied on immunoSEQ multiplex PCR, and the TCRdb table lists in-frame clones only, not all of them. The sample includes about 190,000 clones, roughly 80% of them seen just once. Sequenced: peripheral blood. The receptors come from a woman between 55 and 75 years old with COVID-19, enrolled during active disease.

The CDR3 here is CASSLTRANTEAFF. The CDR3 nucleotides read TGTGCCAGCAGCTTAACGCGCGCGAACACTGAAGCTTTCTTT. This chain joins TRBV7-2 and TRBJ1-1; D is ambiguous. CDR1 is SGHTA and CDR2 is FQGNSA in the germline V gene. The CDR3 length is 14 residues. V was trimmed by 2 bases and J by 1 base, leaving 8 bases between them.

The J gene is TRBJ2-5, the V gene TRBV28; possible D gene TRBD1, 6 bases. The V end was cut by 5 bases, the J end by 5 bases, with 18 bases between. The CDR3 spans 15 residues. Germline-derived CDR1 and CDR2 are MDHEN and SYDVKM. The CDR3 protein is CASSQATGPSETQYF. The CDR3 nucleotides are TGTGCCAGCAGTCAAGCGACAGGACCCTCGGAGACCCAGTACTTC. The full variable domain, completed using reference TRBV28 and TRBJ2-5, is DVKVTQSSRYLVKRTGEKVFLECVQDMDHENMFWYRQDPGLGLRLIYFSYDVKMKEKGDIPEGYSVSREKKERFSLILESASTNQTSMYLCASSQATGPSETQYFGPGTRLLVL.

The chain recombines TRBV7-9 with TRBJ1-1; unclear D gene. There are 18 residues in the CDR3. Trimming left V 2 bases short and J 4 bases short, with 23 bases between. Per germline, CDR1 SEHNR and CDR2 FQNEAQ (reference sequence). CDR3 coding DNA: TGTGCCAGCAGCTTAAATCCTAAGTGGGCCCAGGTGCGCACTGAAGCTTTCTTT. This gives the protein CASSLNPKWAQVRTEAFF.

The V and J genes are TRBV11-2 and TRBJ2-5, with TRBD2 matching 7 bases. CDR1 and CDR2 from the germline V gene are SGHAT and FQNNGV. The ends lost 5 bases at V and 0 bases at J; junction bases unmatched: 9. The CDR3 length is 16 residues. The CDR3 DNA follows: TGTGCCAGCAGCAATGGGAGGGACTCGTACCAAGAGACCCAGTACTTC. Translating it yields CASSNGRDSYQETQYF.

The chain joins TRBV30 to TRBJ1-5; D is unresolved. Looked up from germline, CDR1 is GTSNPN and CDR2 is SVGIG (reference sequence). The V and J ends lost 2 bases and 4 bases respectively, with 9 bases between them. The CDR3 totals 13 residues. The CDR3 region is CAWSIGRNQPQHF. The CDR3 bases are TGTGCCTGGAGTATCGGGAGAAATCAGCCCCAGCATTTT.

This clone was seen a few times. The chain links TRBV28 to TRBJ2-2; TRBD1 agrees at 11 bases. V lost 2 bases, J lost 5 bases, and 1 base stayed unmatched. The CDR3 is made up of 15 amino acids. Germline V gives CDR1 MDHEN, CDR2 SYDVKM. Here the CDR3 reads CASSLGDRGTGELFF. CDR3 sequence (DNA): TGTGCCAGCAGTTTAGGGGACAGGGGGACCGGGGAGCTGTTTTTT.

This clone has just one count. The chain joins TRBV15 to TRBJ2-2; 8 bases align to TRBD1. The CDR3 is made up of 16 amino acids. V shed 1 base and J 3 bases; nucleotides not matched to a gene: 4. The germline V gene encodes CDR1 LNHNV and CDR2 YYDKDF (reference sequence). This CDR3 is CATSRGQGADTGELFF. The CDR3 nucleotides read TGTGCCACCAGCAGAGGTCAGGGGGCCGACACCGGGGAGCTGTTTTTT.

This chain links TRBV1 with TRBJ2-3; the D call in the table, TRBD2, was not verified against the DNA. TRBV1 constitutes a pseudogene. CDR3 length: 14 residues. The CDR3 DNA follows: TGCACCAGCAGCCCTCCTCCTAGCACAGATACGCAGTATTTT. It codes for CTSSPPPSTDTQYF.

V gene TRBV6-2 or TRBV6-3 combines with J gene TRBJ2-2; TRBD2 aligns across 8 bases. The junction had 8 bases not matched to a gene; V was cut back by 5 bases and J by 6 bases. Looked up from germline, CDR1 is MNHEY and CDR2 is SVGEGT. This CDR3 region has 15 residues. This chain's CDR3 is CASSDPGGFAGELFF. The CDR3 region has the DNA TGTGCCAGCAGTGATCCGGGAGGGTTTGCCGGGGAGCTGTTTTTT.

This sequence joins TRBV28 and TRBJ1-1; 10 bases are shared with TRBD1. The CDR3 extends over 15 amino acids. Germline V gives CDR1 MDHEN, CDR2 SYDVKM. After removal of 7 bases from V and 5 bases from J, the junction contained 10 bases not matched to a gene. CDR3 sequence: CASTPGGQGRTEAFF. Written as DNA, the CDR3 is TGTGCCAGCACCCCCGGGGGACAGGGGAGGACTGAAGCTTTCTTT.

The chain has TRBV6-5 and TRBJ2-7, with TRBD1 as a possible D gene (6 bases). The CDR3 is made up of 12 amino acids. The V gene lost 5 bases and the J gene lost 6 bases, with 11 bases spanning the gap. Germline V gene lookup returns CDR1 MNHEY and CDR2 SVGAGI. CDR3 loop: CASSRGGPEQYF. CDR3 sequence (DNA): TGTGCCAGCAGTCGAGGGGGACCCGAGCAGTACTTC.

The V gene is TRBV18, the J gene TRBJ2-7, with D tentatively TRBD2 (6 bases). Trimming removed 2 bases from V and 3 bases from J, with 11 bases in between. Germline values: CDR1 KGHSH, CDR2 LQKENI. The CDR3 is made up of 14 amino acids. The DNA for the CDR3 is TGTGCCAGCTCACCAGGGAGGTCGGACTACGAGCAGTACGTC. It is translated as CASSPGRSDYEQYV.

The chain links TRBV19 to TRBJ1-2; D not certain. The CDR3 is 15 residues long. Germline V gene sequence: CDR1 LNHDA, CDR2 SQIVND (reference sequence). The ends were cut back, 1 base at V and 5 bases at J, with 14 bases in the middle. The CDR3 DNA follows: TGTGCCAGTAGTATAGCCGGGGATCGAGGGTATGGCTACACCTTC. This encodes CASSIAGDRGYGYTF.

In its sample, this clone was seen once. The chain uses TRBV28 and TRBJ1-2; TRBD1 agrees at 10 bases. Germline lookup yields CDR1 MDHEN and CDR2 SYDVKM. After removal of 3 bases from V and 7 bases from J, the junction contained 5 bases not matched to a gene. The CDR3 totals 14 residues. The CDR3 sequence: CASSLGTGEGGYTF. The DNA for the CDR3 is TGTGCCAGCAGTTTGGGGACAGGGGAAGGTGGCTACACCTTC.

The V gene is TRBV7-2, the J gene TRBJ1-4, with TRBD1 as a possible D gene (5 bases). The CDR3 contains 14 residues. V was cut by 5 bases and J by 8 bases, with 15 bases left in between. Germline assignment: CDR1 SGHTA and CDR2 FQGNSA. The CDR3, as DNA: TGTGCCAGCAGCATGGGACTTTGGAGCGAAAAACTGTTTTTT. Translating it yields CASSMGLWSEKLFF.

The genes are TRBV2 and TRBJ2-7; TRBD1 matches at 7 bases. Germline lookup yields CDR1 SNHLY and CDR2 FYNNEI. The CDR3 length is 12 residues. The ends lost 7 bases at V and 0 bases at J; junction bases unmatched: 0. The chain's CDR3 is CASKGASYEQYF. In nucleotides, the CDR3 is TGTGCCAGCAAGGGGGCCTCCTACGAGCAGTACTTC.

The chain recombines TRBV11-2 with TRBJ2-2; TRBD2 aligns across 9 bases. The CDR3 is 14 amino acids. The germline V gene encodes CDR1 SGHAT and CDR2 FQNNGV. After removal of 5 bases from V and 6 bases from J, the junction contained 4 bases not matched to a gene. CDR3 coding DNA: TGTGCCAGCAGCCGGGGACTAGCACCCGGGGAGCTGTTTTTT. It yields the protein CASSRGLAPGELFF.

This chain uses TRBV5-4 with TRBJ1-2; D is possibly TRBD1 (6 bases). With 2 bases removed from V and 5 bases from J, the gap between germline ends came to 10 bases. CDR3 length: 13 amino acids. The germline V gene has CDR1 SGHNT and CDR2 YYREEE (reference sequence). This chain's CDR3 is CASSLQGLYGYTF. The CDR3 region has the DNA TGTGCCAGCAGCTTACAGGGTCTATATGGCTACACCTTC.

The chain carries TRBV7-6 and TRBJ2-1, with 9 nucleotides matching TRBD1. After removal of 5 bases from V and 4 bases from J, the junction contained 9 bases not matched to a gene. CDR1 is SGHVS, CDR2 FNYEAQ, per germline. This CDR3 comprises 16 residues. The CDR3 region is CASSKGGTGRYNEQFF. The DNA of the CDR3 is TGTGCCAGCAGCAAGGGGGGGACAGGGCGGTACAATGAGCAGTTCTTC.

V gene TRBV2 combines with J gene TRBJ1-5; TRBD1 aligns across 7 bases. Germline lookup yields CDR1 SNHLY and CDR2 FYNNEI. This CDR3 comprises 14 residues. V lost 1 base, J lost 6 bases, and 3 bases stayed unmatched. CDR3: CASSEDRGPQPQHF. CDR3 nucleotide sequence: TGTGCCAGCAGTGAAGACAGGGGCCCTCAGCCCCAGCATTTT.

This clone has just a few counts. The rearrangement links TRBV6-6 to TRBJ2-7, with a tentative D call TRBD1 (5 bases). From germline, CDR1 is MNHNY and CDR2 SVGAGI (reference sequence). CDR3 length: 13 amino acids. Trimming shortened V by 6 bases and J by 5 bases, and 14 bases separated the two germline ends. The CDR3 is CASRVSRDNEQYF. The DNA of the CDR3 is TGTGCCAGCAGGGTTTCCAGGGATAACGAGCAGTACTTC.

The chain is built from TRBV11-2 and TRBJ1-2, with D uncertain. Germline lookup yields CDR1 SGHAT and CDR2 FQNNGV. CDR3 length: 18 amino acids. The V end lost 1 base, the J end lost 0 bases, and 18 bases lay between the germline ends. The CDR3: CASSLGRRGSDSNYGYTF. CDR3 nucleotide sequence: TGTGCCAGCAGCTTAGGCCGGCGTGGCAGCGACTCTAACTATGGCTACACCTTC.

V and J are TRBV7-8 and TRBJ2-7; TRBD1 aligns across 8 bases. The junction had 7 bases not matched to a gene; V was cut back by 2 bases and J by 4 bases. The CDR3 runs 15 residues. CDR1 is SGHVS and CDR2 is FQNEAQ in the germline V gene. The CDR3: CASSLWRQGAYEQYF. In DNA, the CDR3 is TGTGCCAGCAGCTTATGGCGTCAGGGGGCTTACGAGCAGTACTTC.

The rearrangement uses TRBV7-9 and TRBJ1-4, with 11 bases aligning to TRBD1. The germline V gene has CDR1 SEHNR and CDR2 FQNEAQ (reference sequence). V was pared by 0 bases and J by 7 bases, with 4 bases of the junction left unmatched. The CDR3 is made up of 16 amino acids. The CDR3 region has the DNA TGTGCCAGCAGCTTAGCGATGGGACAGGGGGTTGAAAAACTGTTTTTT. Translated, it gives CASSLAMGQGVEKLFF.

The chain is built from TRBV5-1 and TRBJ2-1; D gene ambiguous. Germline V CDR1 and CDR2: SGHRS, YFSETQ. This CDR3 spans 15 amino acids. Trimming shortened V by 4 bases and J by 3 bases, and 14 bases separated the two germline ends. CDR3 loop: CASSPNTASYNEQFF. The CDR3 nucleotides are TGCGCCAGCAGCCCAAATACCGCGAGCTACAATGAGCAGTTCTTC.

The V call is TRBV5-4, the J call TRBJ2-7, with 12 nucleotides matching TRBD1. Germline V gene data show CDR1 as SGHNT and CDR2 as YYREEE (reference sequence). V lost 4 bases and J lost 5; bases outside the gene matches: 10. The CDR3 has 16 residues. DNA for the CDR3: TGTGCCAGCAGCAGATCCCGGGACAGGGGGCGGGACGAGCAGTACTTC. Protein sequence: CASSRSRDRGRDEQYF.

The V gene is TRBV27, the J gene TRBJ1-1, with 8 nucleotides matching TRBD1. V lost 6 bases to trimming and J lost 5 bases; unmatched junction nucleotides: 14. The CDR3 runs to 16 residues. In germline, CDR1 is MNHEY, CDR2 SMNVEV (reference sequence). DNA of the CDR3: TGTGCCAGCAGCACCCGGACAGGGTCGATAGGAACTGAAGCTTTCTTT. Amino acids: CASSTRTGSIGTEAFF.

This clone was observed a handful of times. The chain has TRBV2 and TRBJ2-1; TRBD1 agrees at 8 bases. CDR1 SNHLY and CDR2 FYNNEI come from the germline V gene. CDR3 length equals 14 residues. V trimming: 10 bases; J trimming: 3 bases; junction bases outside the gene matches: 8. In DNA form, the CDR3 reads TGTGCCAACTCCGGGACAGGCGTCTACAATGAGCAGTTCTTC. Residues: CANSGTGVYNEQFF.

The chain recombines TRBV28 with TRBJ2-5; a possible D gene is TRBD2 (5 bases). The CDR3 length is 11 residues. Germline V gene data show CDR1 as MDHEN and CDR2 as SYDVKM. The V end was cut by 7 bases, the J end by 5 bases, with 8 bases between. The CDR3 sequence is CASTGFETQYF. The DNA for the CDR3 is TGTGCCAGCACGGGGTTCGAGACCCAGTACTTC. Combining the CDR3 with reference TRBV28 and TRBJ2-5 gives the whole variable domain DVKVTQSSRYLVKRTGEKVFLECVQDMDHENMFWYRQDPGLGLRLIYFSYDVKMKEKGDIPEGYSVSREKKERFSLILESASTNQTSMYLCASTGFETQYFGPGTRLLVL.

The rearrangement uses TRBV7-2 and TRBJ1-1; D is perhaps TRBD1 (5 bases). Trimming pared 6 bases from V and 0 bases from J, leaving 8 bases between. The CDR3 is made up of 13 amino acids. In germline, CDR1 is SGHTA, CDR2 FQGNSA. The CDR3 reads CASRGPMNTEAFF. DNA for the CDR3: TGTGCCAGCAGGGGGCCCATGAACACTGAAGCTTTCTTT. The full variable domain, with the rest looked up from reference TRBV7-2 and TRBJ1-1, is GAGVSQSPSNKVTEKGKDVELRCDPISGHTALYWYRQSLGQGLEFLIYFQGNSAPDKSGLPSDRFSAERTGGSVSTLTIQRTQQEDSAVYLCASRGPMNTEAFFGQGTRLTVV.